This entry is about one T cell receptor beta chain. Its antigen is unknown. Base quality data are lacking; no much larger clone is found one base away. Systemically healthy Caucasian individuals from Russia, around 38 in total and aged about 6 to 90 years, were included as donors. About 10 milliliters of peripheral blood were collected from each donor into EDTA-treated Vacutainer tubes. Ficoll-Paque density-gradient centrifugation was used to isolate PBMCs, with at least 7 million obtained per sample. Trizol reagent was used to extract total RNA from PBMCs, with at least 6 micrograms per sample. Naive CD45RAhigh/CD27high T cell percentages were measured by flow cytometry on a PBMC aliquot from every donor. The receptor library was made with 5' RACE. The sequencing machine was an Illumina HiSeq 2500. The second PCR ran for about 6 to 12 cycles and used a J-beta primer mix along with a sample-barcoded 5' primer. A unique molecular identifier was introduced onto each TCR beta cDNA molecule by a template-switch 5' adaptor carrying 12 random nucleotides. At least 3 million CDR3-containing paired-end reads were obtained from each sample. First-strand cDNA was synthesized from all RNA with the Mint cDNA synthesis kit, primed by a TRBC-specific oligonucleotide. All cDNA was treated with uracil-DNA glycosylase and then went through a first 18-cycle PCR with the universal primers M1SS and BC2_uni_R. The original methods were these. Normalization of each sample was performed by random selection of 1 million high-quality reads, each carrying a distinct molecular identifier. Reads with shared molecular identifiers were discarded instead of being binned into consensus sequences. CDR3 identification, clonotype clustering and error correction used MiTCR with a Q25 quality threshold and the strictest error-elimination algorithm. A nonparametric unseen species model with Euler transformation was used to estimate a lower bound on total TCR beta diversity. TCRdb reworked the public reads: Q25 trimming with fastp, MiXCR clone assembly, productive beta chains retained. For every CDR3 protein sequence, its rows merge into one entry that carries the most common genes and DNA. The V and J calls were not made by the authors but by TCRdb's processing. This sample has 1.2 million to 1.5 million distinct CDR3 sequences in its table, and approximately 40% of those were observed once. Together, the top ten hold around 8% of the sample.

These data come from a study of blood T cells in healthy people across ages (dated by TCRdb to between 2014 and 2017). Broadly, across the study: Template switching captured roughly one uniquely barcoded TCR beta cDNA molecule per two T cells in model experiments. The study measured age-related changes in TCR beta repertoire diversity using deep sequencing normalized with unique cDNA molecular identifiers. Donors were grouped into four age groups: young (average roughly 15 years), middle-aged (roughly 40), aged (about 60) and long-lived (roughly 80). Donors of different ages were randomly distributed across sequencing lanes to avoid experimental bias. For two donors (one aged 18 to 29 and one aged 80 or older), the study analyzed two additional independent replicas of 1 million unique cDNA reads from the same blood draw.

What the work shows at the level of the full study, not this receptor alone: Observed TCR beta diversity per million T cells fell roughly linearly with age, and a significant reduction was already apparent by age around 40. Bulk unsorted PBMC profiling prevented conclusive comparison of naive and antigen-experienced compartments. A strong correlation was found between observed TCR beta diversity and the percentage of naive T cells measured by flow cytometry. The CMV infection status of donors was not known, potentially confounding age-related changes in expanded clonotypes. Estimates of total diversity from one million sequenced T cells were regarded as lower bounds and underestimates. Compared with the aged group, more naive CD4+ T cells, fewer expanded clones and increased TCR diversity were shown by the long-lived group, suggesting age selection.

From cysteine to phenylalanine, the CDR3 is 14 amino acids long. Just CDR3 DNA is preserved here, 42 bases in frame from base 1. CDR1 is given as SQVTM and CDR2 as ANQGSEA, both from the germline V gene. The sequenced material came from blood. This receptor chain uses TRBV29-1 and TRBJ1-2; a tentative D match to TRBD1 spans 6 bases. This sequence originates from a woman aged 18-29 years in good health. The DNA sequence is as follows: TGCAACGTGGGTGGGGCAGGGGCCATCTATGGCTACACCTTC. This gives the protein CNVGGAGAIYGYTF.